This T cell receptor (beta chain) was recovered during a study of control samples from healthy donors and cancer patients. Looked up from germline, CDR1 is SGHTA and CDR2 is FQGNSA. This CDR3 has 17 amino acids. V lost 2 bases and J 3 bases, leaving 16 bases between the germline ends. The repertoire was sequenced with immunoSEQ multiplex PCR; TCRdb's copy has only in-frame clones and lacks some. The sample comprises over 60,000 clones, about 87% of which are singletons, and 1.5% to 2% rests with the top ten. Sample: PBMCs. This chain joins TRBV7-2 and TRBJ2-2, with D possibly matching TRBD1 (6 bases). The receptor's source is a woman in her sixties with head and neck cancer. CDR3 bases: TGTGCCAGCAGCTTATCCCCGAGGGACACTCACACCGGGGAGCTGTTTTTT. Its translation: CASSLSPRDTHTGELFF.